This T cell receptor beta chain came from a study of blood T cell repertoires in COVID-19. The wider study: Acute-phase and convalescent COVID-19 samples originated in the United States, Italy and Spain. T cells, B-cell-depleted T cells, or PBMCs provided the cDNA or gDNA that served as material.

Data came from immunoSEQ multiplex PCR; TCRdb stores just in-frame clones and leaves some out. The table has approximately 250,000 clones, roughly 86% seen once; the top ten hold approximately 6%. The germline V gene has CDR1 SGHVS and CDR2 FQNEAQ. CDR3 length equals 13 residues. V lost 3 bases to trimming and J lost 2 bases, with 7 bases between them. Patients from Seattle were sampled longitudinally, starting during active infection. This clonotype was sampled from a woman aged 80 or over with COVID-19, enrolled during active disease. Sequencing was carried out using peripheral blood. This chain connects TRBV7-8 to TRBJ1-2, with D possibly TRBD1 on 5 matching bases. CDR3 sequence (DNA): TGTGCCAGCAGCTTCCAGGGAAACTATGGCTACACCTTC. Its protein product is CASSFQGNYGYTF.